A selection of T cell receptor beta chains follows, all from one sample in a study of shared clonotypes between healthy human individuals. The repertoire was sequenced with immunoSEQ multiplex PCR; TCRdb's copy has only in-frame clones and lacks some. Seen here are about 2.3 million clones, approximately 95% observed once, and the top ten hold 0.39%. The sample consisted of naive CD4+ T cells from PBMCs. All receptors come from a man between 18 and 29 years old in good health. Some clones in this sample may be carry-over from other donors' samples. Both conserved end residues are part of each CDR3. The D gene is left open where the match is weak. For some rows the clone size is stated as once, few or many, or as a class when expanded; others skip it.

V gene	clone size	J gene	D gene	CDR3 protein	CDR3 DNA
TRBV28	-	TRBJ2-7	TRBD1	CASSFQGVRYEQYF	TGTGCCAGCAGTTTCCAGGGGGTGAGGTACGAGCAGTACTTC
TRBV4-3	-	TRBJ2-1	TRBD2	CASSQDLAGGNEQFF	TGCGCCAGCAGCCAAGATCTAGCGGGAGGCAATGAGCAGTTCTTC
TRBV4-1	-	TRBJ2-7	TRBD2	CASSQDGLAGRPYEQYF	TGCGCCAGCAGCCAAGATGGGCTAGCGGGTAGGCCCTACGAGCAGTACTTC
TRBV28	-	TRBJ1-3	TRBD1	CASRRQGRSSGNTIYF	TGTGCCAGCAGACGACAGGGACGGAGCTCTGGAAACACCATATATTTT
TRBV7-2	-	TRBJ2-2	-	CASGETGELFF	TGTGCCAGCGGGGAGACCGGGGAGCTGTTTTTT
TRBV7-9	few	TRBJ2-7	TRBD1	CASSSTGGSYEQYF	TGTGCCAGCAGCTCGACAGGGGGCTCCTACGAGCAGTACTTC
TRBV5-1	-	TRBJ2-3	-	CASSLSTEVSTDTQYF	TGCGCCAGCAGCTTGTCTACGGAAGTCAGCACAGATACGCAGTATTTT
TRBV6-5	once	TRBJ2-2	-	CASSSAVSGSGELFF	TGTGCCAGCAGTTCCGCAGTTTCAGGGTCCGGGGAGCTGTTTTTT
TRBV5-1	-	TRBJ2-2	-	CASSLYMQGPLVGELFF	TGCGCCAGCAGCTTGTATATGCAGGGACCCTTGGTGGGGGAGCTGTTTTTT
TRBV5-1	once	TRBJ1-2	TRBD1	CASSLGQGTKNGYTF	TGCGCCAGCAGCTTGGGACAGGGGACGAAAAATGGCTACACCTTC
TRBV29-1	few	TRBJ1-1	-	CSAQGWGGTEAFF	TGCAGCGCCCAGGGGTGGGGAGGCACTGAAGCTTTCTTT
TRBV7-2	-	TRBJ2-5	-	CASTISGAPGETQYF	TGTGCCAGCACCATCTCGGGGGCCCCAGGGGAGACCCAGTACTTC
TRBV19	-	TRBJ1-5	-	CASNSRGRDQPQHF	TGTGCCAGTAATTCCCGGGGGAGGGATCAGCCCCAGCATTTT
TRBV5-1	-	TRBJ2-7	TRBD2	CASSLRGPVGGSSYEQYF	TGCGCCAGCAGCTTGAGGGGCCCGGTGGGAGGGAGCTCCTACGAGCAGTACTTC
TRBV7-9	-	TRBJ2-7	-	CASSRGTPSNSYEQYF	TGTGCCAGCAGCCGTGGGACACCCTCGAACTCCTACGAGCAGTACTTC
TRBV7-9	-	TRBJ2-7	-	CASSRGEGVTYEQYF	TGTGCCAGCAGCCGAGGGGAGGGGGTTACCTACGAGCAGTACTTC
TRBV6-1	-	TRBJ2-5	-	CASHGGGRETQYF	TGTGCCTCTCATGGTGGGGGGCGAGAGACCCAGTACTTC
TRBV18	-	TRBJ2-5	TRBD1	CASSQMARGQETQYF	TGTGCCAGCTCACAAATGGCCAGGGGGCAGGAGACCCAGTACTTC
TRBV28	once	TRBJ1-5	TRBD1	CASSFTGGRQPQHF	TGTGCCAGCAGTTTTACAGGGGGCAGACAGCCCCAGCATTTT
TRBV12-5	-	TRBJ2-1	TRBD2	CASGLAPSSGYYNEQFF	TGTGCTAGTGGTTTGGCCCCTTCTAGCGGATACTACAATGAGCAGTTCTTC
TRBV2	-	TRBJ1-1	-	CASSEWAGRAEAFF	TGTGCCAGCAGTGAGTGGGCAGGGAGGGCTGAAGCTTTCTTT
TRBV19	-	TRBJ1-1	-	CAAKGLEAFF	TGTGCTGCCAAGGGGCTTGAAGCTTTCTTT
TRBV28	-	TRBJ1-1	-	CASRFHTRRVNTEAFF	TGTGCCAGCAGGTTCCACACCAGAAGAGTGAACACTGAAGCTTTCTTT
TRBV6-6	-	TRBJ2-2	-	CASSGQRGNTGELFF	TGTGCCAGCAGCGGACAGAGGGGGAATACCGGGGAGCTGTTTTTT
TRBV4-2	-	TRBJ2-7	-	CASSLGASYEQYF	TGTGCCAGCAGCCTCGGGGCGTCCTACGAGCAGTACTTC
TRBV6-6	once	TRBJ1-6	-	CASCTQGPTNSPLHF	TGTGCCAGCTGCACTCAAGGCCCCACTAATTCACCCCTCCACTTT
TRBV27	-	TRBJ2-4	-	CASSPLGRGNIQYF	TGTGCCAGCAGTCCCCTCGGCAGGGGAAACATTCAGTACTTC
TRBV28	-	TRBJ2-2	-	CASSLHRRANTGELFF	TGTGCCAGCAGTTTACATCGTCGGGCGAACACCGGGGAGCTGTTTTTT
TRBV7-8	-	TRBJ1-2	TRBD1	CASSSRDRASNYGYTF	TGTGCCAGCAGCAGTCGGGACAGGGCTTCTAACTATGGCTACACCTTC
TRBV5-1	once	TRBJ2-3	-	CASSDPQGPDTQYF	TGCGCCAGCAGCGACCCTCAGGGGCCAGATACGCAGTATTTT
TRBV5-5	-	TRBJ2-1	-	CASSFPSNEQFF	TGTGCCAGCAGCTTCCCTTCAAATGAGCAGTTCTTC
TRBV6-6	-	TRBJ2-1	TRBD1	CASSRDRGSYNEQFF	TGTGCCAGCAGCCGCGACAGGGGCTCCTACAATGAGCAGTTCTTC
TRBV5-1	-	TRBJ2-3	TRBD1	CASSSLTTGRNTDTQYF	TGCGCCAGCAGCTCCCTGACGACAGGGCGGAACACAGATACGCAGTATTTT
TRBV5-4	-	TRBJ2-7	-	CASSQVLPGGPYEQYF	TGTGCCAGCAGCCAGGTTCTGCCCGGTGGGCCCTACGAGCAGTACTTC
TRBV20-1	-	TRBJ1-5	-	CSARIGQPQHF	TGCAGTGCTCGTATCGGGCAACCCCAGCATTTT
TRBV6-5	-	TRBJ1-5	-	CASRGSYQPQHF	TGTGCCAGCAGGGGCAGTTATCAGCCCCAGCATTTT
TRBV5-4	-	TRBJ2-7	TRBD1	CASSLASGQGMSYEQYF	TGTGCCAGCAGCTTGGCCAGCGGACAGGGTATGTCCTACGAGCAGTACTTC
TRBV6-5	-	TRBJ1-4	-	CASSRDGGWVEKLFF	TGTGCCAGCAGCCGGGACGGGGGGTGGGTTGAAAAACTGTTTTTT
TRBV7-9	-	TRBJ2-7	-	CASSPRAQGYEQYF	TGTGCCAGCAGCCCCCGGGCCCAAGGGTACGAGCAGTACTTC
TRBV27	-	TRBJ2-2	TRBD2	CASSGLADNTGELFF	TGTGCCAGCAGCGGGCTAGCGGATAACACCGGGGAGCTGTTTTTT
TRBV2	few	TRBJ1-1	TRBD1	CASSEAGQGRAFF	TGTGCCAGCAGTGAAGCTGGACAGGGACGAGCTTTCTTT
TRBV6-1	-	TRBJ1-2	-	CASSEVRGGLYGYTF	TGTGCCAGCAGTGAAGTAAGAGGGGGTCTCTATGGCTACACCTTC
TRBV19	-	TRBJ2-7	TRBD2	CASSLLAGTSYEQYF	TGTGCCAGTAGTTTACTAGCGGGGACCTCCTACGAGCAGTACTTC
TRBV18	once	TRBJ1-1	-	CASSLSVGENTEAFF	TGTGCCAGCTCACTCTCTGTCGGCGAGAACACTGAAGCTTTCTTT
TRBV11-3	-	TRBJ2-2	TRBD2	CASSLDLASGKGELFF	TGTGCCAGCAGCTTAGACTTGGCTAGCGGGAAGGGGGAGCTGTTTTTT
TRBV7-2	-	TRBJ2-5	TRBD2	CASSSRTSGHQETQYF	TGTGCCAGCAGCTCCCGGACTAGCGGACACCAAGAGACCCAGTACTTC
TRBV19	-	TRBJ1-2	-	CASSVGQFYGYTF	TGTGCCAGTAGTGTCGGACAGTTCTATGGCTACACCTTC
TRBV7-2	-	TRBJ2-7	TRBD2	CASSLAGGLAGVAYEQYF	TGTGCCAGCAGCTTAGCGGGGGGACTAGCGGGAGTCGCCTACGAGCAGTACTTC